Listed below are T cell receptor beta chains from one sample, sequenced in a study of blood T cell repertoires in COVID-19. Clones were sequenced by immunoSEQ multiplex PCR, and TCRdb holds only the in-frame ones, with some missing. The top ten hold roughly 8% of the sample, which has approximately 500,000 clones, 85% to 90% seen once. Sequenced material: peripheral blood. The receptors shown here come from a woman aged 50 to 60 with COVID-19, enrolled during active disease. The CDR3 runs from the conserved cysteine through the conserved F or W. The order of the fields is V gene, CDR3 protein.

>TRBV19
CASSTYRDVAGGYTF
>TRBV9
CASSVAGPSGANVLTF
>TRBV29-1
CSARQVGGYTF
>TRBV7-9
CASSTDRYIQYF
>TRBV28
CASSLTGFSYGYTF
>TRBV13
CASSLWGGGADTQYF
>TRBV19
CASSIPLPQNGGRTEAFF
>TRBV5-8
CASSPANPQHF
>TRBV7-9
CASSLDRASTEAFF
>TRBV3-1/TRBV3-2
CASSPLFDTEAFF
>TRBV30
CAWRGTDNSPLHF
>TRBV19
CASSSTENTEAFF
>TRBV2
CASTEGTGTHEQYF
>TRBV30
CAWSSNSGGADTQYF
>TRBV5-1
CASSLERRGTDTQYF
>TRBV25-1
CASSEFRGTEETQYF
>TRBV5-1
CASSPRQQNTEAFF
>TRBV6-2/TRBV6-3
CASSSQGRGNTEAFF
>TRBV12-5
CASGGNSGSKWHEQYF
>TRBV27
CASSPWTGAGNTIYF
>TRBV19
CASSIDQGVAGANVLTF
>TRBV6-5
CAAIRAEAFF
>TRBV30
CAWRPRRGGTGELFF
>TRBV24-1
CATSQGAGGTDTQYF
>TRBV9
CASRRQSGELFF
>TRBV5-1
CASSFSGGADTQYF
>TRBV6-1
CASSARGWGEGSPLHF
>TRBV4-1
CASSLSTGTDNTEAFF
>TRBV3-1/TRBV3-2
CASGRNYEQYF
>TRBV7-2
CASSSRRGWGPGGQPQHF
>TRBV27
CASSPGTGGVWHF
>TRBV2
CASSATSGGGETQYF
>TRBV4-1
CASSRGDRVGQPQHF
>TRBV18
CASSDTGSGQPQHF
>TRBV19
CASSAPDRGHQPQHF
>TRBV7-9
CASSGLWGEGSGDTQYF
>TRBV1
CTSSLGRTSGGQSTDTQYF
>TRBV5-1
CASYERDRLSDTQYF
>TRBV19
CASSNYPHNEQFF
>TRBV4-1
CASSRTQGAGNEKLFF
>TRBV6-4
CASSLQTGANTGELFF
>TRBV7-9
CASTNIGTGGDGYTF
>TRBV6-2/TRBV6-3
CASSPLQGGSPLHF
>TRBV10-3
CAISLDRTNYGYTF
>TRBV6-5
CASGGGGPQETQYF
>TRBV6-5
CASSPDRGRPQHF
>TRBV18
CASSPSGANVGEAFF
>TRBV12-3/TRBV12-4
CASRSSGGYEQYF
>TRBV30
CAWSVSLYGYTF
>TRBV6-6
CASSYSTEGANEKLFF